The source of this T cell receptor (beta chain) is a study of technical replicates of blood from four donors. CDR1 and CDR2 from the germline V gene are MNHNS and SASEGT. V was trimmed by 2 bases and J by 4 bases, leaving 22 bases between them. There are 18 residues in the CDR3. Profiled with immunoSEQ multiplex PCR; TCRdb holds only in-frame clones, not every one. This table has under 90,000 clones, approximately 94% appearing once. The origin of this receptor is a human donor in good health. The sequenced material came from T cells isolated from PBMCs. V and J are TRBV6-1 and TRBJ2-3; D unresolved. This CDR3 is CASSELPHPGFGPDTQYF. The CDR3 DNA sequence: TGTGCCAGCAGTGAATTGCCTCACCCGGGTTTCGGCCCAGATACGCAGTATTTT.